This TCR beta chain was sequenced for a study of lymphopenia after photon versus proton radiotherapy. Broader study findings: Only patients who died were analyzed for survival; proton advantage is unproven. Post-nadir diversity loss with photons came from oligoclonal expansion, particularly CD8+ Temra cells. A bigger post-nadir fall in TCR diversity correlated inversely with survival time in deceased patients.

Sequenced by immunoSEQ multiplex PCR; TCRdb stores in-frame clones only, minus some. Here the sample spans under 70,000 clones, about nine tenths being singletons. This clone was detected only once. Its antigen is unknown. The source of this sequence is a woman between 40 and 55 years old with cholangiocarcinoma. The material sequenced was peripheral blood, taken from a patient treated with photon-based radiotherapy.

The CDR3 sequence: CASTRGQMNTEAFF. DNA of the CDR3: TGTGCCAGCACAAGGGGGCAAATGAACACTGAAGCTTTCTTT. This chain joins TRBV27 and TRBJ1-1; TRBD1 agrees at 7 bases. This CDR3 contains 14 residues. CDR1 MNHEY and CDR2 SMNVEV come from the germline V gene (reference sequence). V trimming: 7 bases; J trimming: 0 bases; junction bases outside the gene matches: 5.